The rows below give T cell receptor beta chains drawn from one sample of a study of blood T cell repertoires in COVID-19. Clones were read by immunoSEQ multiplex PCR, and TCRdb kept only the in-frame ones, dropping some. Among hundreds of thousands of clones listed, 88% were seen once. Sequencing was done on a sample of peripheral blood. Every receptor here comes from a man between 18 and 29 years old with active or convalescent COVID-19. CDR3s include the opening cysteine and the closing phenylalanine or tryptophan. Fields, in order: J gene, V gene, clone size, D gene, CDR3 DNA, CDR3 protein. A D gene is named only where the DNA matches it firmly. Size tells how often a clone was seen (once, few, many) or the class of an expanded clone, and some rows leave it out.

J gene: TRBJ1-2; V gene: TRBV18; clone size: -; D gene: -; CDR3 DNA: TGTGCCAGCTCCTCTCGGGGGGACTATGGCTACACCTTC; CDR3 protein: CASSSRGDYGYTF
J gene: TRBJ2-2; V gene: TRBV6-2/TRBV6-3; clone size: -; D gene: -; CDR3 DNA: TGTGCCAGCAGTTACTCGTTCGCAGGGGTGGATAACGGGGAGCTGTTTTTT; CDR3 protein: CASSYSFAGVDNGELFF
J gene: TRBJ1-1; V gene: TRBV9; clone size: -; D gene: -; CDR3 DNA: TGTGCCAGCAGCGTGGTCGGTGGGAGTGAAGCTTTCTTT; CDR3 protein: CASSVVGGSEAFF
J gene: TRBJ2-3; V gene: TRBV11-2; clone size: -; D gene: TRBD1; CDR3 DNA: TGTGCCAGCACCAACGACAGGGAATACACAGATACGCAGTATTTT; CDR3 protein: CASTNDREYTDTQYF
J gene: TRBJ2-3; V gene: TRBV5-5; clone size: -; D gene: -; CDR3 DNA: TGTGCCAGCAGCCTACCCGCCGTTAATATTTATGATACGCAGTATTTT; CDR3 protein: CASSLPAVNIYDTQYF
J gene: TRBJ1-2; V gene: TRBV5-1; clone size: -; D gene: TRBD1; CDR3 DNA: TGCGCCAGCAGCGCAGGGGGCGATGGCTACACCTTC; CDR3 protein: CASSAGGDGYTF
J gene: TRBJ1-1; V gene: TRBV6-6; clone size: -; D gene: TRBD1; CDR3 DNA: TGTGCCAGCAGTTCCAGGGGGGAGAACACTGAAGCTTTCTTT; CDR3 protein: CASSSRGENTEAFF
J gene: TRBJ1-5; V gene: TRBV9; clone size: -; D gene: -; CDR3 DNA: TGTGCCAGCAGCGTAGGCGGTCCTCAGCCCCAGCATTTT; CDR3 protein: CASSVGGPQPQHF
J gene: TRBJ2-7; V gene: TRBV15; clone size: -; D gene: -; CDR3 DNA: TGTGCCACCAGCAGCGGGATCAGTTCCTACGAGCAGTACTTC; CDR3 protein: CATSSGISSYEQYF
J gene: TRBJ2-4; V gene: TRBV24-1; clone size: -; D gene: -; CDR3 DNA: TGTGCCACCAGTGAGTTAAGGGAGGTCAGAACCAAAAACATTCAGTACTTC; CDR3 protein: CATSELREVRTKNIQYF
J gene: TRBJ1-3; V gene: TRBV7-2; clone size: few; D gene: TRBD1; CDR3 DNA: TGTGCCAGCAGCTTATTAACAGGGGTCGGAAACACCATATATTTT; CDR3 protein: CASSLLTGVGNTIYF
J gene: TRBJ1-1; V gene: TRBV19; clone size: -; D gene: -; CDR3 DNA: TGTGCCAGTAGTTGGGGTACAGGGTCGAACACTGAAGCTTTCTTT; CDR3 protein: CASSWGTGSNTEAFF
J gene: TRBJ2-7; V gene: TRBV5-1; clone size: -; D gene: -; CDR3 DNA: TGCGCCAGCAGTTTGGACAGCCCTTCCTACGAGCAGTACTTC; CDR3 protein: CASSLDSPSYEQYF
J gene: TRBJ1-5; V gene: TRBV5-6; clone size: once; D gene: -; CDR3 DNA: TGTGCCAGCAGTCGGAGCTATAGCAATCAGCCCCAGCATTTT; CDR3 protein: CASSRSYSNQPQHF
J gene: TRBJ2-7; V gene: TRBV9; clone size: -; D gene: TRBD1; CDR3 DNA: TGTGCCAGCAGCGGAGGGGGCTGGTACGAGCAGTACTTC; CDR3 protein: CASSGGGWYEQYF
J gene: TRBJ1-2; V gene: TRBV14; clone size: -; D gene: TRBD1; CDR3 DNA: TGTGCCAGCAGCCCCGGGACAGGGACTTACAACTATGGCTACACCTTC; CDR3 protein: CASSPGTGTYNYGYTF
J gene: TRBJ1-2; V gene: TRBV7-6; clone size: -; D gene: TRBD1; CDR3 DNA: TGTGCCAGCAGCTTAAACGTAGGGGGCACGTATGGCTACACCTTC; CDR3 protein: CASSLNVGGTYGYTF
J gene: TRBJ2-5; V gene: TRBV6-5; clone size: -; D gene: TRBD2; CDR3 DNA: TGTGCCAGCAACCTTAGCGGGGGCACGGGTGAGACCCAGTACTTC; CDR3 protein: CASNLSGGTGETQYF
J gene: TRBJ2-7; V gene: TRBV2; clone size: -; D gene: -; CDR3 DNA: TGTGCCAGCAGTGAAGTTGGGGCCCTTGGCGAGCAGTACTTC; CDR3 protein: CASSEVGALGEQYF
J gene: TRBJ1-3; V gene: TRBV10-1; clone size: -; D gene: -; CDR3 DNA: TGCGCCAGCAGCGAGGGGACATCAGGAAACACCATATATTTT; CDR3 protein: CASSEGTSGNTIYF
J gene: TRBJ1-2; V gene: TRBV6-2/TRBV6-3; clone size: -; D gene: -; CDR3 DNA: TGTGCCAGCAGTTACTCGAGACTGGCTTATGGCTACACCTTC; CDR3 protein: CASSYSRLAYGYTF
J gene: TRBJ2-7; V gene: TRBV12-3/TRBV12-4; clone size: -; D gene: -; CDR3 DNA: TGTGCCAGCACCCGGGCAGGGGCCTACGAGCAGTACTTC; CDR3 protein: CASTRAGAYEQYF